The 2 T cell receptor beta chains presented below share a single source sample, sequenced in a study of sequential checkpoint blockade in melanoma. Treatment reported: randomized to nivolumab then ipilimumab (arm A) or the reverse (arm B). Sequencing used immunoSEQ multiplex PCR; TCRdb keeps in-frame clones, though not all of them. The repertoire holds more than 5,000 clones, with 26% as singletons. Sequencing used tumor tissue (inferred from file names), obtained from a patient given nivolumab and ipilimumab in sequence. The receptor source for this set is a human donor with melanoma.

The gene calls are TRBV19 and TRBJ2-5, with D perhaps matching TRBD1 or TRBD2 (7 bases each). The length of the CDR3 is 15 residues. Germline values: CDR1 LNHDA, CDR2 SQIVND (reference sequence). The V gene lost 6 bases and the J gene lost 3 bases, with 17 bases spanning the gap. The CDR3 DNA is TGTGCCAGTAGCAGGGGGGCGGGAGTAAAAGAGACCCAGTACTTC. It yields the protein CASSRGAGVKETQYF.

Sample share makes this clone medium-sized. The chain couples TRBV28 to TRBJ2-1; no firm D call. V gave up 6 bases and J gave up 9 bases, with 12 bases separating them. Germline loops: CDR1 MDHEN, CDR2 SYDVKM. The CDR3 has 12 amino acids. This CDR3 is CASSMSLSEQFF. The CDR3 DNA reads TGTGCCAGCAGCATGAGTCTCTCTGAGCAGTTCTTC.